The 13 T cell receptor beta chains listed next were all sequenced from one sample in a study of T cell responses to AZD1222 COVID-19 vaccine. TCRdb's copy holds only in-frame clones and misses some; the assay was immunoSEQ multiplex PCR. The table lists fewer than 200,000 clones, about 89% of them singletons, with roughly 1.7% in the top ten. This specimen consisted of peripheral blood, obtained 28 days after the second AZD1222 dose. The source is an adult who received the AZD1222 COVID-19 vaccine.

The chain is built from TRBV25-1 and TRBJ1-5, with 9 bases fitting TRBD1. V shed 1 base, J shed 5 bases, and the junction held 3 bases outside the gene matches. The CDR3 spans 15 residues. Germline V CDR1 and CDR2: MGHDK, SYGVNS. The CDR3, as DNA: TGTGCCAGCAGTGAATCGGGACAGGGATATCAGCCCCAGCATTTT. Amino acid sequence: CASSESGQGYQPQHF.

The rearrangement links TRBV4-3 to TRBJ2-7; D call uncertain. The CDR3 runs to 13 residues. Per the germline V gene, CDR1 is LGHNA and CDR2 is YSLEER. The V gene lost 4 bases and the J gene lost 7 bases, with 14 bases spanning the gap. In nucleotides, the CDR3 is TGCGCCAGCAGCCGAGACCTTCCTGGGGAGCAGTACTTC. Translated, it gives CASSRDLPGEQYF.

The chain employs TRBV7-8 and TRBJ1-1, with 8 bases fitting TRBD1. V gave up 3 bases and J gave up 5 bases; unmatched junction bases: 5. Germline CDR1 is SGHVS and CDR2 is FQNEAQ. The CDR3 extends over 14 amino acids. CDR3 loop: CASSFQGAYTEAFF. CDR3 sequence (DNA): TGTGCCAGCAGCTTTCAGGGGGCATATACTGAAGCTTTCTTT.

The J gene is TRBJ1-6, the V gene TRBV25-1; TRBD1 matches 8 bases. This CDR3 has 17 residues. V shed 2 bases and J 7 bases; nucleotides not matched to a gene: 10. Looked up from germline, CDR1 is MGHDK and CDR2 is SYGVNS. CDR3 residues: CASSEEGRGRRNSPLHF. The CDR3 coding sequence is TGTGCCAGCAGTGAAGAGGGCAGGGGGCGAAGGAATTCACCCCTCCACTTT.

This clone was counted between two and nine times. This chain joins TRBV18 and TRBJ2-2, with TRBD1 as a possible D gene (6 bases). CDR3 length: 15 amino acids. Germline V gene sequence: CDR1 KGHSH, CDR2 LQKENI. With 3 bases removed from V and 2 bases from J, the gap between germline ends came to 10 bases. CDR3 DNA sequence: TGTGCCAGCTCACCTCGACAGGATAACACCGGGGAGCTGTTTTTT. This encodes CASSPRQDNTGELFF.

This chain joins TRBV30 and TRBJ1-5; the match to TRBD1 covers 8 bases. Trimming took 4 bases from V and 3 from J; bases not matched to a gene: 5. The CDR3 is made up of 14 amino acids. Germline V lookup: CDR1 GTSNPN, CDR2 SVGIG (reference sequence). Written as DNA, the CDR3 is TGTGCCTGGACCAAGACAGGGGTCAATCAGCCCCAGCATTTT. This gives the protein CAWTKTGVNQPQHF. Filled out from reference TRBV30 and TRBJ1-5, the complete variable domain reads SQTIHQWPATLVQPVGSPLSLECTVEGTSNPNLYWYRQAAGRGLQLLFYSVGIGQISSEVPQNLSASRPQDRQFILSSKKLLLSDSGFYLCAWTKTGVNQPQHFGDGTRLSIL.

The V gene is TRBV13, the J gene TRBJ2-2; D may correspond to TRBD1 or TRBD2 (5 bases each). This CDR3 is built from 14 residues. The V end was cut by 5 bases, the J end by 8 bases, with 15 bases between. The V gene's germline CDR1 is PRHDT and CDR2 FYEKMQ (reference sequence). The CDR3 region is CASSMGPLKGELFF. The CDR3 DNA reads as TGTGCCAGCAGCATGGGACCGCTTAAGGGGGAGCTGTTTTTT.

The chain is built from TRBV10-1 and TRBJ2-7, with TRBD2 matching 11 bases. J lost 2 bases, V lost 0 bases, and 3 bases had no gene match. The CDR3 totals 16 residues. CDR1 and CDR2 from the germline V gene are WNHNN and SYGVQD (reference sequence). The CDR3: CASSESIAGGPYEQYF. In DNA form, the CDR3 reads TGCGCCAGCAGTGAGTCCATAGCGGGAGGGCCCTACGAGCAGTACTTC.

CDR3 in DNA: TGTGCCAGCTCACCATTTAAGGGTGGTGGAGAGACCCAGTACTTC. It codes for CASSPFKGGGETQYF. The chain is built from TRBV18 and TRBJ2-5; no definite D call. Germline-derived CDR1 and CDR2 are KGHSH and LQKENI. Deletions cut 2 bases from V and 4 bases from J, with 14 bases between. This CDR3 has 15 residues.

This clone was detected only once. The genes are TRBV4-1 and TRBJ1-4; 7 bases align to TRBD1. V was clipped by 2 bases and J by 5 bases; unmatched bases: 8. The V gene's germline CDR1 is MGHRA and CDR2 YSYEKL. CDR3 length: 16 amino acids. The CDR3 protein is CASSQLPTGRNEKLFF. DNA of the CDR3: TGCGCCAGCAGCCAACTGCCGACAGGGAGGAATGAAAAACTGTTTTTT.

The chain links TRBV9 to TRBJ1-1; 7 bases map to TRBD1. The CDR3 length is 14 residues. J lost 6 bases, V lost 3 bases, and 8 bases had no gene match. Germline CDR1 SGDLS, CDR2 YYNGEE. CDR3: CASSATQGKAEAFF. The CDR3 DNA reads as TGTGCCAGCAGCGCAACACAGGGGAAGGCTGAAGCTTTCTTT.

This rearrangement joins TRBV7-2 to TRBJ1-1; D perhaps matches TRBD1 (5 bases). Trimming took 2 bases from V and 0 from J, leaving 10 bases between them. CDR3 length equals 15 residues. CDR1 SGHTA and CDR2 FQGNSA come from the germline V gene. In DNA form, the CDR3 reads TGTGCCAGCAGCTTACAGGGCGGGGTGAACACTGAAGCTTTCTTT. It encodes CASSLQGGVNTEAFF.

V is TRBV19 and J is TRBJ1-5; 7 bases are a match to TRBD1. Germline CDR1 and CDR2: LNHDA and SQIVND (reference sequence). The CDR3 sequence is 18 residues long. The J segment lost 3 bases and the V segment lost 7 bases, leaving 18 bases of the junction unmatched. The CDR3 protein is CASTRLGRGSVVNQPQHF. CDR3 coding DNA: TGTGCCAGTACCCGACTGGGCAGGGGGAGCGTTGTCAATCAGCCCCAGCATTTT.